This TCR beta chain was captured by sequencing in a study of blood T cell repertoires in COVID-19. In the study overall: The analysed material was cDNA or gDNA that came from T cells, B-cell-depleted T cells, or PBMCs.

V was clipped by 7 bases and J by 9 bases; unmatched bases: 10. The CDR3 is 14 residues long. The germline gives CDR1 MNHEY, CDR2 SVGAGI. Original analysis: Estimation of nucleated cell counts relied on the amplification of reference gene primers. The protocol was immunoSEQ multiplex PCR, while the TCRdb copy is restricted to in-frame clones and leaves out a portion. The V and J calls and clone size come from that table; D and trimming were worked out from the DNA. The sample shows about 210,000 clones, 80% to 90% of them seen only once. The TCR originated in a woman aged 40 to 50 with acute COVID-19. The chain is built from TRBV6-5 and TRBJ2-1, with 9 bases matching TRBD2. The specimen was PBMCs or T cells enriched from blood (not recorded which). The CDR3 region is CASIRVAGALEQFF. The CDR3 nucleotides are TGTGCCAGCATACGAGTAGCGGGAGCTCTTGAGCAGTTCTTC.